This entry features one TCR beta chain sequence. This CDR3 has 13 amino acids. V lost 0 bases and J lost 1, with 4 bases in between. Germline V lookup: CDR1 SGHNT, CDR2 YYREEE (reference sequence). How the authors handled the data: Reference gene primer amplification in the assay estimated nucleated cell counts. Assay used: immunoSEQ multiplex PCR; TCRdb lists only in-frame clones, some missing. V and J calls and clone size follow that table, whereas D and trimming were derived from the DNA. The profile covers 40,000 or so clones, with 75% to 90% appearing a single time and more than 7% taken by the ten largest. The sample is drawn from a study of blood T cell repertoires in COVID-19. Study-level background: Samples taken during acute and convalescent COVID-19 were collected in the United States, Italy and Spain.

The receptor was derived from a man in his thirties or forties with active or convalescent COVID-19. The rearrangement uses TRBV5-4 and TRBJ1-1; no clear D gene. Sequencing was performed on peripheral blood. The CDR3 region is CASSLAGNTEAFF. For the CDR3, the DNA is TGTGCCAGCAGCTTGGCCGGGAACACTGAAGCTTTCTTT.